This T cell receptor beta chain is from a study of blood T cell repertoires in COVID-19. Sequenced by immunoSEQ multiplex PCR; TCRdb stores in-frame clones only, minus some. In the table there are 85,000 to 130,000 clones, approximately 83% of which are singletons. The sequence came from an elderly woman with active or convalescent COVID-19. Sequencing was carried out using peripheral blood.

Written as DNA, the CDR3 is TGTGCCAGCAGCCGGGGACAGGGGGCGCGAGGCTACACCTTC. This gives the protein CASSRGQGARGYTF. The gene calls are TRBV7-2 and TRBJ1-2, with TRBD1 matching 12 bases. Trimming removed 5 bases from V and 8 bases from J; junction bases left unmatched: 6. The CDR3 spans 14 residues. Germline V lookup: CDR1 SGHTA, CDR2 FQGNSA. The full variable domain, with the rest looked up from reference TRBV7-2 and TRBJ1-2, is GAGVSQSPSNKVTEKGKDVELRCDPISGHTALYWYRQSLGQGLEFLIYFQGNSAPDKSGLPSDRFSAERTGGSVSTLTIQRTQQEDSAVYLCASSRGQGARGYTFGSGTRLTVV.